This T cell receptor (beta chain) appears in the sequencing data of a study of shared clonotypes between healthy human individuals. Donors, healthy HIV-negative adults, lacked recent acute infections or vaccinations. Replicate sorted-subset PCRs were loaded with 150 to 200 ng DNA, roughly 33,000 T cell genomes. Clones were read by immunoSEQ multiplex PCR, and TCRdb kept only the in-frame ones, dropping some. The sample records more than 2,000,000 clones, more than 90% being singletons. This clonotype was obtained from a man between 18 and 29 years old in good health. The sample comprised naive CD4+ T cells sorted from blood. Noted subset: CD45RA+ positively selected.

As DNA, the CDR3 is TGTGCCAGCTCACCACGACAGAATGATTCACCCCTCCACTTT. As protein: CASSPRQNDSPLHF. The J gene is TRBJ1-6, the V gene TRBV18; a possible D gene is TRBD1 (5 bases). Trimming removed 1 base at V and 8 bases at J, with 9 bases between. There are 14 residues in the CDR3. Per germline, CDR1 KGHSH and CDR2 LQKENI.